This T cell receptor beta chain was captured by sequencing in a study of CD8+ T cells in alopecia areata. General study results and limits: TCRs were shared less clearly across patients than in mice, possibly for HLA-related reasons.

As for this clone: The antigen is undetermined.

Treatment meaning: oral pan-JAK inhibitor, 5-10 mg twice daily. V lost 3 bases to trimming and J lost 6 bases; unmatched junction nucleotides: 7. This CDR3 is 15 amino acids long. The germline CDR1 and CDR2 sequences are MNHEY and SMNVEV (reference sequence). RNA was isolated and reverse transcribed to cDNA, the sequencing template. The protocol was immunoSEQ multiplex PCR, while the TCRdb copy is restricted to in-frame clones and leaves out a portion. The table lists over 150,000 clones, roughly 53% of them singletons. The TCR originated in a human donor with alopecia areata. The rearrangement uses TRBV27 and TRBJ2-1; 8 positions agree with TRBD2. The sequencing here drew on CD8+ T cells sorted from blood, taken at week 24, from a patient treated with tofacitinib. Here the CDR3 DNA reads TGTGCCAGCAGTTTGACGGGGGGGCCGTTCAATGAGCAGTTCTTC. Translating it yields CASSLTGGPFNEQFF.